These 8 T cell receptor beta chains were all obtained from the same sample, sequenced in a study of blood T cell repertoires in COVID-19. Sequenced by immunoSEQ multiplex PCR; TCRdb stores in-frame clones only, minus some. This sample has a few hundred thousand clones, with approximately 90% found just once. Sequenced material: peripheral blood. The source of these receptors is a woman between 50 and 59 years old with COVID-19, enrolled during active disease.

The V gene is TRBV11-3, the J gene TRBJ1-2; 8 bases line up with TRBD1. J gave up 7 bases and V 4 bases, and 2 bases lay outside the gene matches. Germline CDR1 reads SGHNT; CDR2 reads YENEEA. CDR3 length: 12 amino acids. Here the CDR3 DNA reads TGTGCCAGCAGCTCACAGGGGGGTGGCTACACCTTC. As protein: CASSSQGGGYTF.

The rearrangement joins TRBV7-9 to TRBJ1-2; 11 nucleotides agree with TRBD1. CDR1 is SEHNR, CDR2 FQNEAQ, per germline (reference sequence). J lost 5 bases, V lost 4 bases, and 6 bases had no gene match. The CDR3 has 15 residues. In DNA form, the CDR3 reads TGTGCCAGCAGCTCCCGGACAGGGGGCATGTATGGCTACACCTTC. This encodes CASSSRTGGMYGYTF.

This clone has just a few counts. The rearrangement uses TRBV7-3 and TRBJ2-7; 7 bases match TRBD2. Germline V CDR1 and CDR2: SGHTA, FQGTGA. Losses at the gene ends were 2 bases for V and 5 bases for J; bases not matched to a gene: 12. This CDR3 is 16 amino acids long. The CDR3 reads CASSLVGAGTPHEQYF. The CDR3 coding sequence is TGTGCCAGCAGCTTAGTTGGAGCGGGAACCCCCCACGAGCAGTACTTC.

This sequence joins TRBV7-2 and TRBJ2-4, with 10 bases that match TRBD1. Germline CDR1 is SGHTA and CDR2 is FQGNSA. The CDR3 covers 19 residues. With 4 bases clipped from V and 0 bases from J, the junction kept 12 bases outside the gene matches. The CDR3 region has the DNA TGTGCCAGCAGCTGGACGGGACAGGGGCCTATCTTAGCCAAAAACATTCAGTACTTC. Amino acids: CASSWTGQGPILAKNIQYF.

The rearrangement joins TRBV6-5 to TRBJ2-7; 8 bases match TRBD2. The CDR3 is 13 residues long. V shed 6 bases, J shed 6 bases, and the junction held 7 bases outside the gene matches. Germline loops: CDR1 MNHEY, CDR2 SVGAGI. CDR3 region: CASRSSGSVEQYF. The CDR3 coding sequence is TGTGCCAGCAGGTCCAGCGGGAGCGTCGAGCAGTACTTC.

This clone was detected a few times. The chain uses TRBV4-3 and TRBJ2-7; the D gene is possibly TRBD1 (6 bases). The V end lost 1 base, the J end lost 5 bases, and 15 bases lay between the germline ends. Per the germline V gene, CDR1 is LGHNA and CDR2 is YSLEER. This CDR3 contains 15 residues. CDR3 sequence (DNA): TGCGCCAGCAGCCAAGGGACAGAGAGTTTCGACGAGCAGTACTTC. This gives the protein CASSQGTESFDEQYF.

V gene TRBV19 combines with J gene TRBJ2-7; D may be TRBD1 (6 bases). The CDR3 covers 13 residues. V gave up 4 bases and J gave up 4 bases, with 11 bases separating them. Germline CDR1 LNHDA, CDR2 SQIVND (reference sequence). The CDR3 here is CASSRQDRYEQYF. CDR3 sequence (DNA): TGTGCCAGTAGTAGACAGGATAGGTACGAGCAGTACTTC.

Here the CDR3 reads CASQRLANTGELFF. CDR3 DNA: TGTGCCTCGCAGCGCCTCGCGAACACCGGGGAGCTGTTTTTT. The V call is TRBV19, the J call TRBJ2-2; no clear D gene. The CDR3 totals 14 residues. Trimming stripped 11 bases from V and 0 bases from J, with 13 bases between. CDR1 LNHDA and CDR2 SQIVND come from the germline V gene (reference sequence).